The rows below give T cell receptor beta chains drawn from one sample of a study of cytomegalovirus exposure and HLA in healthy donors. Generated by immunoSEQ multiplex PCR, the TCRdb table keeps only in-frame clones and is missing some. Of under 150,000 clones in the sample, about four fifths were seen once. Sequenced input: PBMCs. The receptor source for this set is a female donor in good health and CMV-seronegative. Both conserved end residues are part of each CDR3. Each record gives: J gene, D gene, clone size, V gene, CDR3 protein, CDR3 DNA. The D gene is left open where the match is weak. Clone sizes are given selectively: once, few, many, or a class where the clone is expanded.

>TRBJ1-5|NA|few|TRBV7-9
CASSLGARDQPQHF
TGTGCCAGCAGCTTGGGGGCTAGGGATCAGCCCCAGCATTTT
>TRBJ2-7|TRBD1|NA|TRBV30
CAWSLGTDSYEQYF
TGTGCCTGGAGTCTCGGGACAGACTCCTACGAGCAGTACTTC
>TRBJ2-1|TRBD2|NA|TRBV9
CASSASLAGGYNEQFF
TGTGCCAGCAGCGCTAGCCTAGCGGGGGGGTACAATGAGCAGTTCTTC
>TRBJ1-1|NA|NA|TRBV6-5
CASSYYGGQNTEAFF
TGTGCCAGCAGTTATTATGGGGGACAGAACACTGAAGCTTTCTTT
>TRBJ2-1|TRBD2|NA|TRBV27
CASSLRTSGEQFF
TGTGCCAGCAGCCTTCGGACTAGCGGTGAGCAGTTCTTC
>TRBJ1-3|NA|NA|TRBV7-2
CASSLPPRNTIYF
TGTGCCAGCAGCTTACCTCCCCGAAACACCATATATTTT
>TRBJ2-7|NA|NA|TRBV2
CASRQGGSYEQYF
TGTGCCAGCAGACAGGGGGGGTCCTACGAGCAGTACTTC
>TRBJ2-7|NA|NA|TRBV7-2
CASSGLGGYEQYF
TGTGCCAGCAGCGGGCTCGGGGGCTACGAGCAGTACTTC
>TRBJ1-4|NA|few|TRBV5-6
CASSSPTRGGTGKLFF
TGTGCCAGCAGCTCACCCACCCGGGGGGGCACGGGTAAACTGTTTTTT
>TRBJ2-4|TRBD1|NA|TRBV4-3
CASSQVGTAKNIQYF
TGCGCCAGCAGCCAAGTGGGGACAGCTAAAAACATTCAGTACTTC
>TRBJ1-5|TRBD1|few|TRBV2
CASSWTGDINQPQHF
TGTGCCAGCAGTTGGACAGGGGATATCAATCAGCCCCAGCATTTT
>TRBJ1-5|TRBD1|NA|TRBV6-6
CASDGTGENQPQHF
TGTGCCAGCGACGGGACAGGGGAAAATCAGCCCCAGCATTTT
>TRBJ2-7|TRBD2|NA|TRBV10-3
CAISEAGGDYEQYF
TGTGCCATCAGTGAGGCGGGGGGGGACTACGAGCAGTACTTC
>TRBJ2-1|NA|NA|TRBV7-2
CASTLGGAQGEQFF
TGTGCCAGCACCCTGGGGGGGGCCCAGGGTGAGCAGTTCTTC
>TRBJ2-7|TRBD1|NA|TRBV19
CASSMTGDGEQYF
TGTGCCAGTAGTATGACAGGGGATGGCGAGCAGTACTTC
>TRBJ1-3|TRBD1|NA|TRBV29-1
CSVVEGAAGNTIYF
TGCAGCGTTGTGGAGGGGGCGGCTGGAAACACCATATATTTT
>TRBJ2-3|NA|NA|TRBV7-6
CASSPRVYGSTDTQYF
TGTGCCAGCAGCCCCCGGGTCTATGGGAGCACAGATACGCAGTATTTT
>TRBJ2-3|NA|NA|TRBV4-1
CASSPFEGGVTDTQYF
TGCGCCAGCAGCCCATTTGAGGGAGGTGTCACAGATACGCAGTATTTT
>TRBJ1-5|NA|few|TRBV7-2
CASSLGQNQPQHF
TGTGCCAGCAGCTTAGGGCAGAATCAGCCCCAGCATTTT
>TRBJ2-7|NA|NA|TRBV30
CAWSVISGVVYEQYF
TGTGCCTGGAGTGTAATTTCGGGAGTTGTTTACGAGCAGTACTTC
>TRBJ1-5|NA|few|TRBV29-1
CSINLGGNQPQHF
TGCAGCATAAACCTAGGGGGCAATCAGCCCCAGCATTTT
>TRBJ2-3|TRBD2|NA|TRBV9
CASSLRGGTNTDTQYF
TGTGCCAGCAGCCTACGCGGCGGGACTAACACAGATACGCAGTATTTT
>TRBJ2-5|TRBD1|NA|TRBV29-1
CSAPLGTAQETQYF
TGCAGCGCCCCCCTGGGGACAGCTCAAGAGACCCAGTACTTC
>TRBJ2-2|TRBD2|NA|TRBV6-4
CASSRLAGAAGTGELFF
TGTGCCAGCAGTAGACTAGCGGGGGCCGCGGGCACCGGGGAGCTGTTTTTT
>TRBJ2-7|NA|NA|TRBV27
CASAFGAGFYEQYF
TGTGCCAGCGCCTTTGGGGCAGGGTTCTACGAGCAGTACTTC
>TRBJ2-7|NA|NA|TRBV30
CAWSDRGRPYEQYF
TGTGCCTGGAGTGACCGGGGAAGGCCCTACGAGCAGTACTTC
>TRBJ2-5|TRBD2|NA|TRBV5-4
CASSRLAGEGETQYF
TGTGCCAGCAGCCGACTAGCGGGAGAAGGCGAGACCCAGTACTTC
>TRBJ1-6|TRBD1|NA|TRBV9
CASSVAGTGHNSPLHF
TGTGCCAGCAGCGTAGCTGGGACAGGCCATAATTCACCCCTCCACTTT
>TRBJ1-5|NA|NA|TRBV14
CASSQGGGNQPQHF
TGTGCCAGCAGCCAAGGGGGGGGCAATCAGCCCCAGCATTTT
>TRBJ2-5|NA|NA|TRBV18
CASSPGRGQETQYF
TGTGCCAGCTCACCAGGGCGGGGCCAAGAGACCCAGTACTTC
>TRBJ1-4|TRBD1|NA|TRBV6-5
CASGSDRGAGKLFF
TGTGCCAGCGGATCGGACAGGGGCGCAGGAAAACTGTTTTTT
>TRBJ1-4|NA|NA|TRBV12-5
CASVPGGEGEKLFF
TGTGCTAGTGTCCCCGGAGGGGAAGGCGAAAAACTGTTTTTT
>TRBJ1-5|NA|once|TRBV5-6
CASSLGRYQPQHF
TGTGCCAGCAGCTTGGGCAGGTATCAGCCCCAGCATTTT
>TRBJ2-2|NA|few|TRBV29-1
CSADRSSNTGELFF
TGCAGCGCCGACAGAAGCTCGAACACCGGGGAGCTGTTTTTT
>TRBJ2-1|TRBD2|NA|TRBV7-9
CSSSFTSGGTAQFF
TGTTCCAGCAGCTTTACTAGCGGGGGAACGGCGCAGTTCTTC
>TRBJ1-4|NA|NA|TRBV28
CASSLRGTTNEKLFF
TGTGCCAGCAGTTTAAGAGGAACAACTAATGAAAAACTGTTTTTT
>TRBJ2-3|TRBD1|few|TRBV5-5
CASSLQGAADTQYF
TGTGCCAGCAGCCTACAGGGGGCCGCAGATACGCAGTATTTT
>TRBJ2-1|NA|many|TRBV30
CASKQGSYNEQFF
TGTGCCTCGAAACAAGGGAGCTACAATGAGCAGTTCTTC